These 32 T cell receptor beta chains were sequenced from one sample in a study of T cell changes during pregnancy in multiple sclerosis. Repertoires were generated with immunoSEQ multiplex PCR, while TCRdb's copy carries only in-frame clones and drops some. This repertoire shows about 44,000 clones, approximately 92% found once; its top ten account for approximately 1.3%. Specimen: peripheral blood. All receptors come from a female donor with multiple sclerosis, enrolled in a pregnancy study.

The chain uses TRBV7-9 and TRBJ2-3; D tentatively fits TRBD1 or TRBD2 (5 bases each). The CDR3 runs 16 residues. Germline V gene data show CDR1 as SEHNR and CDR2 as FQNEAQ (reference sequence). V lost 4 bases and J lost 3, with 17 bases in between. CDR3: CASSSPPGPRTDTQYF. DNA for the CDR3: TGTGCCAGCAGCTCTCCCCCGGGACCCCGAACAGATACGCAGTATTTT.

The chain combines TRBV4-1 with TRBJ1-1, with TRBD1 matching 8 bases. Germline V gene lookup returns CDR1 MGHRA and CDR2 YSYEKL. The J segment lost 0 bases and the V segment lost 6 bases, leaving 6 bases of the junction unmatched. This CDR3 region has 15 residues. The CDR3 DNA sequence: TGCGCCAGCAGGCAACAGGGGGGCATGAACACTGAAGCTTTCTTT. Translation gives CASRQQGGMNTEAFF.

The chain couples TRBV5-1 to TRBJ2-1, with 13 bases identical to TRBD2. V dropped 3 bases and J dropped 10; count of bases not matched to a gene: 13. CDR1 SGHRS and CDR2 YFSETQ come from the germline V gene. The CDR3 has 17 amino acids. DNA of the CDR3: TGCGCCAGCAGCTCAACCTCAGGACTAGCGGGAGTGTTGGAGCAGTTCTTC. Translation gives CASSSTSGLAGVLEQFF.

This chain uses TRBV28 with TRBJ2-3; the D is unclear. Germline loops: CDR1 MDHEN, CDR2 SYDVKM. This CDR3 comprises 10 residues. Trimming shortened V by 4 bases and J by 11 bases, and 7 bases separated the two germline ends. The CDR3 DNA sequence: TGTGCCAGCAGTTCACCCTGGCAGTATTTT. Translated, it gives CASSSPWQYF.

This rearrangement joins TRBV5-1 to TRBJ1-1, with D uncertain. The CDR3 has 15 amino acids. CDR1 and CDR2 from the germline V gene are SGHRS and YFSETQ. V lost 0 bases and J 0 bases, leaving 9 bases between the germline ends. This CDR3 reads CASSLGGSMNTEAFF. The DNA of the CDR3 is TGCGCCAGCAGCTTGGGTGGCTCAATGAACACTGAAGCTTTCTTT.

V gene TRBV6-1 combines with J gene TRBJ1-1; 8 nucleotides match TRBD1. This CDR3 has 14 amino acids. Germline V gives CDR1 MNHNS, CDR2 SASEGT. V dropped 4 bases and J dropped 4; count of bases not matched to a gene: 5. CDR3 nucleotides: TGTGCCAGCAGTGTCAGGGGGCTTGGCACTGAAGCTTTCTTT. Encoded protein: CASSVRGLGTEAFF.

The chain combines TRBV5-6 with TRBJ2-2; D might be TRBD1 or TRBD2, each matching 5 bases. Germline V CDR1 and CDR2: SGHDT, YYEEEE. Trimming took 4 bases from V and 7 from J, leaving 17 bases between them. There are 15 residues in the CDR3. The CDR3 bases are TGTGCCAGCAGCGAGCGAGGGGCGCCGGTCGGGGAGCTGTTTTTT. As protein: CASSERGAPVGELFF.

CDR3 coding DNA: TGTGCCTGGAGCCGCAGGTCCTACGAGCAGTACTTC. Its translation is CAWSRRSYEQYF. The V gene is TRBV30, the J gene TRBJ2-7, with unresolved D. Germline V lookup: CDR1 GTSNPN, CDR2 SVGIG (reference sequence). The CDR3 contains 12 residues. The germline V and J ends were trimmed by 3 bases and 1 base, with 7 bases remaining between them.

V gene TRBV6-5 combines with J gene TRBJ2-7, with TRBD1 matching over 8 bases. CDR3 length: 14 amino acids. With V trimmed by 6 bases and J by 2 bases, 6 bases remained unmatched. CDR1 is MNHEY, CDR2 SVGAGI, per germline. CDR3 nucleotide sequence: TGTGCCAGCAGCTACGGGACAGGCGCCTACGAGCAGTACTTC. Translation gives CASSYGTGAYEQYF.

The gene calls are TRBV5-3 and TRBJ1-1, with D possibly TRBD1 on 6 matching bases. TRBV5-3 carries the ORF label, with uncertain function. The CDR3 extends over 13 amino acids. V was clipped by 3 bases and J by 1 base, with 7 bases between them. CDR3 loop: CARSSRGNTEAFF. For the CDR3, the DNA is TGTGCCAGAAGCTCCAGGGGGAACACTGAAGCTTTCTTT.

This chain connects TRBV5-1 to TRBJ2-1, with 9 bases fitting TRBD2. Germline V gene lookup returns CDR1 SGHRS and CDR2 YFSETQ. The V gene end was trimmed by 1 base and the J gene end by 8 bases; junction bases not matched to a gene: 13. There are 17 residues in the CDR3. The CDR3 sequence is CASSLYQIAGVVDEQFF. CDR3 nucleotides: TGCGCCAGCAGCTTGTACCAAATAGCGGGGGTAGTGGATGAGCAGTTCTTC.

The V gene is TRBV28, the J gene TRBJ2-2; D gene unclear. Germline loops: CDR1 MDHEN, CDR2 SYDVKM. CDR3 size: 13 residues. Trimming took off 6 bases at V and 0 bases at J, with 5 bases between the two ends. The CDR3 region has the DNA TGTGCCAGCAGGTCCTCGAACACCGGGGAGCTGTTTTTT. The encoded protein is CASRSSNTGELFF.

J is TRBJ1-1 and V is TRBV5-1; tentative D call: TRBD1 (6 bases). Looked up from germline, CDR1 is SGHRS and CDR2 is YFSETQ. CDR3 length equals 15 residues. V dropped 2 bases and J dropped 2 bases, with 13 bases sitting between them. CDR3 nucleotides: TGCGCCAGCAGCTTACAGGGCCTGGGTAACACTGAAGCTTTCTTT. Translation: CASSLQGLGNTEAFF.

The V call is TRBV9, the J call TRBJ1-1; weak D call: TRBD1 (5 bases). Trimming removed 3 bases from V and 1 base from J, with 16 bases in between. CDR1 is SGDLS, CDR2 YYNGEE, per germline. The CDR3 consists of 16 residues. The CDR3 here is CASSAQIGAQNTEAFF. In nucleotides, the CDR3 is TGTGCCAGCAGCGCACAAATCGGGGCCCAGAACACTGAAGCTTTCTTT.

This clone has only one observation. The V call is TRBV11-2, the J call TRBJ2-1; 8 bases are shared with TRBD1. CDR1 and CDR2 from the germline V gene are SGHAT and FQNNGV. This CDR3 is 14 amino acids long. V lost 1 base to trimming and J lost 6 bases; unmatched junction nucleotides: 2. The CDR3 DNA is TGTGCCAGCAGCTTAGGGACAGGGTTCAATGAGCAGTTCTTC. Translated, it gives CASSLGTGFNEQFF.

This chain's CDR3 is CATSRTRQLLTPRAYGYTF. CDR3 bases: TGTGCCACCAGCAGAACCAGACAGCTTCTTACCCCAAGGGCCTATGGCTACACCTTC. This chain uses TRBV15 with TRBJ1-2, with D possibly TRBD1 on 5 matching bases. Germline CDR1 reads LNHNV; CDR2 reads YYDKDF (reference sequence). Between the trimmed V and J ends, which lost 2 bases and 4 bases, there was a span of 26 bases. The CDR3 totals 19 residues.

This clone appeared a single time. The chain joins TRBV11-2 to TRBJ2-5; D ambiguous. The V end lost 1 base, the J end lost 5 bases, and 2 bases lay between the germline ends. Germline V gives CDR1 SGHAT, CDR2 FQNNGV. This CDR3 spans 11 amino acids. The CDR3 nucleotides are TGTGCCAGCAGCTTAGGGGAGACCCAGTACTTC. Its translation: CASSLGETQYF.

CDR3 sequence (DNA): TGTGCCATCAGTGAGATGACTAGCGGGAGGGACGAGCAGTACTTC. As protein: CAISEMTSGRDEQYF. The chain combines TRBV10-3 with TRBJ2-7; 14 nucleotides align to TRBD2. Germline V gene data show CDR1 as ENHRY and CDR2 as SYGVKD. The V and J ends lost 2 bases and 5 bases, in that order; junction bases with no gene match: 2. This CDR3 is built from 15 residues.

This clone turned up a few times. For the CDR3, the DNA is TGTGCCAGCAGCGATGTTGCTGAAGCTTTCTTT. It codes for CASSDVAEAFF. This chain connects TRBV2 to TRBJ1-1; D gene unclear. V was shortened by 6 bases and J by 6 bases, with 8 bases between the two germline ends. The CDR3 length is 11 residues. CDR1 SNHLY and CDR2 FYNNEI come from the germline V gene.

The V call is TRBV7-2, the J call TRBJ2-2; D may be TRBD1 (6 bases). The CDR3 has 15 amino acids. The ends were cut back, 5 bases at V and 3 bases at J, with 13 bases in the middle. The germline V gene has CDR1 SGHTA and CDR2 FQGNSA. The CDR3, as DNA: TGTGCCAGCAGCCCACCCGGGACACACACCGGGGAGCTGTTTTTT. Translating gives CASSPPGTHTGELFF.

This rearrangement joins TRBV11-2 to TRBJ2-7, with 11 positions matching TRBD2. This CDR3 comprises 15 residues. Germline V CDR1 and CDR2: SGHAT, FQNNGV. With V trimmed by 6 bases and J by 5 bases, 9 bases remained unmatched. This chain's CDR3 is CASSLLAGVFDEQYF. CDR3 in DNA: TGTGCCAGCAGTCTACTAGCGGGAGTCTTCGACGAGCAGTACTTC.

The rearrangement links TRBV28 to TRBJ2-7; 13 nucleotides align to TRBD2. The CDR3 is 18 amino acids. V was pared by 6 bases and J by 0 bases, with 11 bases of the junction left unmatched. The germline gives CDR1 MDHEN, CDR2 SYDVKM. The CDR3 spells CASSLKLGLAGVSYEQYF. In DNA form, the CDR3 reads TGTGCCAGCAGCCTTAAACTAGGACTAGCGGGAGTCTCCTACGAGCAGTACTTC.

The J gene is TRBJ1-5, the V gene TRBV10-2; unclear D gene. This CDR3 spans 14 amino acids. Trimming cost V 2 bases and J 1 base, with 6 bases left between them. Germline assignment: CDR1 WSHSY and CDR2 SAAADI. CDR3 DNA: TGCGCCAGCAGTGAGACTACGAGCAATCAGCCCCAGCATTTT. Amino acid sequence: CASSETTSNQPQHF.

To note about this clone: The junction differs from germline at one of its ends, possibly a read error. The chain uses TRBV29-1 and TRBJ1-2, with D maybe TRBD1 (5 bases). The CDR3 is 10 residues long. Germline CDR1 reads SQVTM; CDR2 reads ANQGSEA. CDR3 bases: TGCAGCGTTTATTACAGGACCCCGATCTTC. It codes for CSVYYRTPIF.

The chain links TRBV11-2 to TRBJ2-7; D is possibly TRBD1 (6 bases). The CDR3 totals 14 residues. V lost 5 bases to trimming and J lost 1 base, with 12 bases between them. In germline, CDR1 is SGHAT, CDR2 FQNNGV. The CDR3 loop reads CASSPQGFSYEQYF. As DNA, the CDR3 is TGTGCCAGCAGCCCCCAGGGGTTTTCCTACGAGCAGTACTTC.

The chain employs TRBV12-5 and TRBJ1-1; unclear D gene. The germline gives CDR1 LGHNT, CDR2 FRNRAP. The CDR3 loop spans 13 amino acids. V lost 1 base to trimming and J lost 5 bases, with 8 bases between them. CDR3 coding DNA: TGTGCTAGTGGTTTGGAGGGAAGAACTGAAGCTTTCTTT. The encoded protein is CASGLEGRTEAFF.

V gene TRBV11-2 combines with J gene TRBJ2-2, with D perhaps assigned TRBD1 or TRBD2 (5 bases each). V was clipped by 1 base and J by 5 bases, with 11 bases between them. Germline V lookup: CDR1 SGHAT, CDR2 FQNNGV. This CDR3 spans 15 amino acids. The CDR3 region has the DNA TGTGCCAGCAGCTTAGTACAGGCGGGTACCGGGGAGCTGTTTTTT. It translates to CASSLVQAGTGELFF.

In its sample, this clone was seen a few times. The CDR3 DNA reads TGTGCCAGCAGTAGGACTAGCTGGGAGAATAATGAGCAGTTCTTC. Translation gives CASSRTSWENNEQFF. The J gene is TRBJ2-1, the V gene TRBV27; TRBD2 matches at 8 bases. Germline-derived CDR1 and CDR2 are MNHEY and SMNVEV (reference sequence). This CDR3 contains 15 residues. Losses at the gene ends were 5 bases for V and 7 bases for J; bases not matched to a gene: 10.

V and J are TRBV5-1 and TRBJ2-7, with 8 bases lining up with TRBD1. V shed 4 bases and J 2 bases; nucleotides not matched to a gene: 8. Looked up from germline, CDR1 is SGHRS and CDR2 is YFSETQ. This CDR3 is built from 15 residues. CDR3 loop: CASSTGQGATYEQYF. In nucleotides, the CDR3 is TGCGCCAGCAGCACCGGACAGGGAGCAACCTACGAGCAGTACTTC.

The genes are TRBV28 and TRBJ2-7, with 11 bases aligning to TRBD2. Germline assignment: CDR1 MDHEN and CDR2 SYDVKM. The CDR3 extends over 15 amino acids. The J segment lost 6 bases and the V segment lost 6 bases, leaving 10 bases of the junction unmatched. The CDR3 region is CASSSIAGGRGEQYF. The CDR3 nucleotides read TGTGCCAGCAGCTCCATAGCGGGAGGGCGGGGCGAGCAGTACTTC.

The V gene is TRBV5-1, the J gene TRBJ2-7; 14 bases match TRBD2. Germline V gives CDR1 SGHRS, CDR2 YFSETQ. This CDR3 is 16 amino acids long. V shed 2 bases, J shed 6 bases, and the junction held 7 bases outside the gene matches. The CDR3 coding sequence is TGCGCCAGCAGCTTCCTCCCGACTAGCGGGAGGGTCGAGCAGTACTTC. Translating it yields CASSFLPTSGRVEQYF.

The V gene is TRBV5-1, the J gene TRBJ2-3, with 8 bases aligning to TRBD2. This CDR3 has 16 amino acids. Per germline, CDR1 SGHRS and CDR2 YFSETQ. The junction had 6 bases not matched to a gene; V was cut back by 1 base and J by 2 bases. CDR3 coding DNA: TGCGCCAGCAGCTTGCGGGAGGGCCATCACACAGATACGCAGTATTTT. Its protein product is CASSLREGHHTDTQYF.